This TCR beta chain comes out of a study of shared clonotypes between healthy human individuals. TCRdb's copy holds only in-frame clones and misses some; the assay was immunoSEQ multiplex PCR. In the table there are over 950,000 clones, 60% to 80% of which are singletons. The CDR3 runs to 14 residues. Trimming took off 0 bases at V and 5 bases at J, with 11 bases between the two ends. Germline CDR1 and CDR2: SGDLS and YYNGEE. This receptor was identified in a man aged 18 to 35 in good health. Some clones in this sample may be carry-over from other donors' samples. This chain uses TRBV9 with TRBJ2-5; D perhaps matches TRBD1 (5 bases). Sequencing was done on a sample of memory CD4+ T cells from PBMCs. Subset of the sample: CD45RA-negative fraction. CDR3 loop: CASSVGRGGETQYF. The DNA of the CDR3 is TGTGCCAGCAGCGTAGGTAGGGGTGGGGAGACCCAGTACTTC.